This T cell receptor beta chain was captured in a study of blood T cell repertoires in COVID-19. Turning to the study itself: Samples of COVID-19 (acute and convalescent) were obtained from the United States, Italy and Spain. In each case, the material was cDNA or gDNA derived from T cells, B-cell-depleted T cells, or PBMCs.

This clone has a single count. In the authors' methods: Amplification with reference gene primers provided the estimates of nucleated cell counts. The repertoire was sequenced with immunoSEQ multiplex PCR; TCRdb's copy has only in-frame clones and lacks some. V and J calls and clone size follow that table, whereas D and trimming were derived from the DNA. The sample lists about 190,000 clones, around 90% occurring once. CDR3 length: 13 amino acids. Germline CDR1 is SGHTA and CDR2 is FQGNSA. The trim removed 8 bases at V and 9 bases at J, leaving 4 bases unmatched. Sequenced: peripheral blood. This TCR was sampled from a man aged 45-65 years with acute or convalescent COVID-19. The chain couples TRBV7-2 to TRBJ1-6; TRBD1 matches at 10 bases. The CDR3 loop reads CASGGQGSSPLHF. As DNA, the CDR3 is TGTGCCAGCGGGGGACAGGGGTCTTCACCCCTCCACTTT.